What follows describes a single T cell receptor beta chain. The read ends 3 residues before the CDR3 terminus; that terminus is restored from the germline J gene. The table came from immunoSEQ multiplex PCR; TCRdb's copy has only in-frame clones and leaves some out. The sample's table shows roughly 18,000 clones. This specimen comes from a study of T cells in women clearing cervical HPV infection. The V gene lost 5 bases and the J gene lost 0 bases, with 12 bases spanning the gap. This CDR3 is built from 15 residues. Germline assignment: CDR1 SGDLS and CDR2 YYNGEE. V and J are TRBV9 and TRBJ1-3; TRBD1 might be the D (5 bases). The sequence was collected from a woman between 18 and 70 years old with a cervical HPV16 infection that either progressed to CIN3+ or cleared (not recorded which). Sequenced material: blood buffy coat. The CDR3 is CASSASGSSGNTIYF. The part of the CDR3 DNA that was read is TGTGCCAGCAGTGCCTCAGGGAGCTCTGGAAACACC.